This T cell receptor beta chain stems from a study of cytomegalovirus exposure and HLA in healthy donors. In regard to this clone: The antigen is unknown.

The PCR was carried out with 60 Vbeta primers and 13 Jbeta primers. Sequencing used immunoSEQ multiplex PCR; TCRdb keeps in-frame clones, though not all of them. Altogether some 140,000 clones are present, approximately 87% being singletons, with the ten largest covering about 1.6%. The CDR3 consists of 14 residues. Trimming took 6 bases from V and 4 from J, leaving 15 bases between them. In germline, CDR1 is KGHSH, CDR2 LQKENI. Findings of the study overall: The authors enumerated roughly 160 TCR beta chains as linked to cytomegalovirus. Because they were indistinguishable, some V segments, including TRBV6-2 and TRBV6-3, were excluded. In vitro confirmation showed a few CMV-associated chains to be CMV antigen specific. Cytomegalovirus status was reportedly diagnosed by the classifier with high sensitivity and specificity.

The rearrangement uses TRBV18 and TRBJ1-2; D is possibly TRBD1 (5 bases). The sample consisted of PBMCs. The receptor's source is a man aged 35 to 55 in good health and CMV-seronegative. The CDR3 loop is CASSTSGGGYGYTF. CDR3 nucleotides: TGTGCCAGCTCTACCAGCGGGGGAGGCTATGGCTACACCTTC.